The clone carrying this T cell receptor (beta chain) was seen more than once but under ten times. Its antigen is unidentified. MiXCR, run by TCRdb on the reads, gives a single entry per CDR3 protein. Counted here are some 400,000 distinct CDR3 sequences, roughly 31% occurring once; the ten biggest clones make up roughly an eighth. This CDR3 has 11 residues. The germline CDR1 and CDR2 sequences are LNHNV and YYDKDF (reference sequence). The ends were cut back, 3 bases at V and 6 bases at J, with 5 bases in the middle. This record belongs to a study of T cell repertoires in cytomegalovirus infection. Across the whole study: Signatures in public TCR beta sequences pointed to both CMV infection and matching HLA type. Overall study results and limits: In two of eight donors, the top clonotype was HLA-C-restricted CMV-specific.

The chain has TRBV15 and TRBJ1-2, with D unresolved. Sequences were obtained from PBMCs. The sequence derives from a human donor in good health (CMV status not recorded). Some clones in this sample may be carry-over from other donors' samples. In DNA form, the CDR3 reads TGTGCCACCAGCAGCGTTGATGGCTACACCTTC. Translation gives CATSSVDGYTF.